What follows describes a single T cell receptor beta chain. Its antigen is undetermined. Sequencing was performed with immunoSEQ multiplex PCR; in TCRdb, only in-frame clones are kept and a portion is missing. The sample lists 39,000 or so clones, about nine tenths occurring once. These data belong to a study of monozygotic twins with cystic fibrosis. Study results and caveats: Unrelated CF individuals shared fewer identical clonotypes than monozygotic CF twins. Low clonality (median about 0.0095) suggested a mostly naive repertoire. J usage was most co-twin-similar in 8 of 16 pairs, V in 13.

The origin of this receptor is a boy aged 2 to 10 with cystic fibrosis. The sample comprised blood.

The CDR3 sequence is CASSIGTSGSYEQYF. The DNA of the CDR3 is TGTGCCAGCAGCATAGGGACTAGCGGCTCCTACGAGCAGTACTTC. The chain combines TRBV9 with TRBJ2-7, with 11 nucleotides matching TRBD2. V was pared by 4 bases and J by 0 bases, with 3 bases of the junction left unmatched. The germline V gene encodes CDR1 SGDLS and CDR2 YYNGEE. This CDR3 has 15 residues.